A single sample is the source of the 27 T cell receptor beta chains below, sequenced in a study of cytomegalovirus exposure and HLA in healthy donors. The PCR used 60 Vbeta and 13 Jbeta primers. TCRdb's copy holds only in-frame clones and misses some; the assay was immunoSEQ multiplex PCR. The sample includes more than 80,000 clones, about 81% of them seen just once. The sequenced material came from PBMCs. These receptors all come from a man aged 60-69 years in good health and CMV-seronegative.

V is TRBV19 and J is TRBJ2-2; TRBD1 aligns across 7 bases. Unmatched junction bases numbered 4, after V lost 3 bases and J lost 0 bases. Germline V CDR1 and CDR2: LNHDA, SQIVND (reference sequence). There are 16 residues in the CDR3. CDR3 in amino acids: CASSILGGTNTGELFF. The CDR3 DNA follows: TGTGCCAGTAGTATTTTAGGGGGCACGAACACCGGGGAGCTGTTTTTT.

The chain carries TRBV19 and TRBJ2-7; 14 nucleotides agree with TRBD2. CDR3 length: 16 amino acids. Losses at the gene ends were 3 bases for V and 3 bases for J; bases not matched to a gene: 4. Germline V gene data show CDR1 as LNHDA and CDR2 as SQIVND (reference sequence). CDR3 sequence: CASSIPGLAGGYEQYF. The CDR3 bases are TGTGCCAGTAGTATTCCTGGACTAGCGGGGGGCTACGAGCAGTACTTC.

The V call is TRBV21-1, the J call TRBJ2-1; the table gives TRBD2 as D, unverified against the DNA. TRBV21-1 has pseudogene status. The CDR3 has 16 amino acids. The CDR3, as DNA: TGTGCCAGCAGCAAAGGTTGGCGGGGGAGCCACAATGAGCAGTTCTTC. It yields the protein CASSKGWRGSHNEQFF.

In this sample, this clone turned up once. The chain combines TRBV5-5 with TRBJ2-1, with TRBD2 matching over 7 bases. V was pared by 4 bases and J by 5 bases, with 3 bases of the junction left unmatched. Germline V gives CDR1 SGHKS, CDR2 YYEKEE (reference sequence). The CDR3 loop spans 13 amino acids. CDR3 protein: CASSRGTNNEQFF. The CDR3 bases are TGTGCCAGCAGCCGAGGGACTAACAATGAGCAGTTCTTC. Using reference TRBV5-5 and TRBJ2-1 for the parts outside the CDR3, the full variable domain is DAGVTQSPTHLIKTRGQQVTLRCSPISGHKSVSWYQQVLGQGPQFIFQYYEKEERGRGNFPDRFSARQFPNYSSELNVNALLLGDSALYLCASSRGTNNEQFFGPGTRLTVL.

This clone occurred once. V gene TRBV18 combines with J gene TRBJ2-6; 9 nucleotides agree with TRBD1. V was pared by 6 bases and J by 2 bases, with 11 bases of the junction left unmatched. Germline loops: CDR1 KGHSH, CDR2 LQKENI. CDR3 size: 18 residues. CDR3 coding DNA: TGTGCCAGCTCTCGCCTAGGGGGACAGGGAGCTGGGGCCAACGTCCTGACTTTC. This codes for CASSRLGGQGAGANVLTF.

The rearrangement joins TRBV29-1 to TRBJ1-2, with 9 bases lining up with TRBD1. The CDR3 extends over 16 amino acids. Germline CDR1 reads SQVTM; CDR2 reads ANQGSEA. V trimming: 5 bases; J trimming: 2 bases; junction bases outside the gene matches: 12. The CDR3 spells CSVRETGGLLNYGYTF. The CDR3 bases are TGCAGCGTTAGGGAAACAGGGGGCTTACTAAACTATGGCTACACCTTC.

The V call is TRBV5-1, the J call TRBJ1-3, with 8 nucleotides matching TRBD1. This CDR3 comprises 17 residues. Germline V gene data show CDR1 as SGHRS and CDR2 as YFSETQ. Trimming took 4 bases from V and 2 from J; bases not matched to a gene: 11. CDR3 sequence: CASSPRTGRDPGNTIYF. Here the CDR3 DNA reads TGCGCCAGCAGCCCCCGGACAGGGCGCGATCCTGGAAACACCATATATTTT. Together with reference TRBV5-1 and TRBJ1-3, the CDR3 gives the full variable domain: KAGVTQTPRYLIKTRGQQVTLSCSPISGHRSVSWYQQTPGQGLQFLFEYFSETQRNKGNFPGRFSGRQFSNSRSEMNVSTLELGDSALYLCASSPRTGRDPGNTIYFGEGSWLTVV.

V usage is TRBV6-5 and J usage is TRBJ1-5; 7 bases fit TRBD1. With 4 bases clipped from V and 0 bases from J, the junction kept 6 bases outside the gene matches. Germline loops: CDR1 MNHEY, CDR2 SVGAGI. This CDR3 comprises 16 residues. CDR3 in amino acids: CASSSTGMYSNQPQHF. CDR3 in DNA: TGTGCCAGCAGTTCGACAGGGATGTATAGCAATCAGCCCCAGCATTTT.

The J gene is TRBJ2-7, the V gene TRBV6-5, with 8 bases fitting TRBD1. With 2 bases clipped from V and 6 bases from J, the junction kept 3 bases outside the gene matches. CDR1 and CDR2 from the germline V gene are MNHEY and SVGAGI. This CDR3 has 13 residues. CDR3 in DNA: TGTGCCAGCAGTTACCGGACAGGGTTCGAGCAGTACTTC. This codes for CASSYRTGFEQYF.

The chain couples TRBV9 to TRBJ2-5; D is possibly TRBD2 (5 bases). Per germline, CDR1 SGDLS and CDR2 YYNGEE. V was cut by 3 bases and J by 2 bases, with 17 bases left in between. The CDR3 is 16 amino acids. The DNA of the CDR3 is TGTGCCAGCAGCGGCCCGAGGACGGGGATTCAAGAGACCCAGTACTTC. Translating it yields CASSGPRTGIQETQYF.

The rearrangement links TRBV11-2 to TRBJ1-2; perhaps TRBD1 as D (6 bases). The CDR3 runs 13 residues. V was trimmed by 2 bases and J by 5 bases, leaving 9 bases between them. Germline assignment: CDR1 SGHAT and CDR2 FQNNGV. CDR3 sequence: CASSLRGAYGYTF. CDR3 DNA sequence: TGTGCCAGCAGCTTACGGGGGGCTTATGGCTACACCTTC.

V usage is TRBV6-6 and J usage is TRBJ2-1; 7 nucleotides match TRBD1. This CDR3 contains 14 residues. Unmatched junction bases numbered 2, after V lost 2 bases and J lost 4 bases. Germline V CDR1 and CDR2: MNHNY, SVGAGI (reference sequence). The DNA of the CDR3 is TGTGCCAGCAGTTACGGCAGGGGGTACAATGAGCAGTTCTTC. It specifies CASSYGRGYNEQFF.

The chain joins TRBV4-1 to TRBJ1-5; D is undetermined. The length of the CDR3 is 15 residues. Germline CDR1 reads MGHRA; CDR2 reads YSYEKL. V was trimmed by 4 bases and J by 8 bases, leaving 18 bases between them. The CDR3 bases are TGCGCCAGCAGCCCCCAGATCATGCTCGGGGAGCCCCAGCATTTT. Translating it yields CASSPQIMLGEPQHF.

The V gene is TRBV19, the J gene TRBJ2-2, with D possibly matching TRBD2 (5 bases). The germline CDR1 and CDR2 sequences are LNHDA and SQIVND (reference sequence). V was pared by 10 bases and J by 0 bases, with 18 bases between. The CDR3 consists of 16 residues. CDR3 region: CATPQWERTNTGELFF. CDR3 nucleotide sequence: TGTGCCACCCCCCAATGGGAGCGGACGAACACCGGGGAGCTGTTTTTT.

This clone showed up just a few times. The chain employs TRBV5-1 and TRBJ2-1; 9 nucleotides agree with TRBD2. The germline V gene encodes CDR1 SGHRS and CDR2 YFSETQ. The CDR3 totals 16 residues. V lost 0 bases to trimming and J lost 5 bases; unmatched junction nucleotides: 6. The CDR3 is CASSLASGGYHNEQFF. CDR3 in DNA: TGCGCCAGCAGCTTGGCCAGCGGGGGGTACCACAATGAGCAGTTCTTC.

J is TRBJ2-2 and V is TRBV7-3; perhaps TRBD2 as D (5 bases). The germline V gene has CDR1 SGHTA and CDR2 FQGTGA. V was shortened by 5 bases and J by 0 bases, with 13 bases between the two germline ends. The CDR3 totals 16 residues. The CDR3, as DNA: TGTGCCAGCAGCCCCGGTGAGGGATCGAACACCGGGGAGCTGTTTTTT. It encodes CASSPGEGSNTGELFF.

The chain joins TRBV6-1 to TRBJ1-2, with 7 bases matching TRBD1. V lost 7 bases to trimming and J lost 2 bases; unmatched junction nucleotides: 7. This CDR3 spans 14 amino acids. Germline V CDR1 and CDR2: MNHNS, SASEGT. The CDR3 loop is CASTPGQNNYGYTF. Here the CDR3 DNA reads TGTGCCAGCACCCCGGGACAGAACAACTATGGCTACACCTTC.

The chain combines TRBV29-1 with TRBJ2-7; D is perhaps TRBD1 (5 bases). Germline V gene data show CDR1 as SQVTM and CDR2 as ANQGSEA. The CDR3 is made up of 12 amino acids. Trimming removed 0 bases at V and 6 bases at J, with 9 bases between. The CDR3 nucleotides are TGCAGCGTTGAAGACAGGGTGGGCGAGCAGTACTTC. This codes for CSVEDRVGEQYF.

The gene calls are TRBV5-6 and TRBJ2-5, with a possible D match to TRBD2 (5 bases). CDR3 length: 14 amino acids. The germline V gene encodes CDR1 SGHDT and CDR2 YYEEEE. With 3 bases removed from V and 1 base from J, the gap between germline ends came to 10 bases. As DNA, the CDR3 is TGTGCCAGCAGCTCCAACGCGGGCCAAGAGACCCAGTACTTC. Translating gives CASSSNAGQETQYF.

CDR3 sequence reads: CASRSTGAGANVLTF. DNA of the CDR3: TGTGCCAGCAGGTCTACAGGGGCTGGGGCCAACGTCCTGACTTTC. The V gene is TRBV2, the J gene TRBJ2-6; 7 positions match TRBD1. The CDR3 totals 15 residues. Per the germline V gene, CDR1 is SNHLY and CDR2 is FYNNEI. V shed 6 bases and J 2 bases; nucleotides not matched to a gene: 4.

The J gene is TRBJ2-2, the V gene TRBV5-3; unclear D gene. TRBV5-3 is sorted into the ORF group, with uncertain function. V was pared by 0 bases and J by 6 bases, with 12 bases between. The CDR3 is 15 amino acids. The CDR3, as DNA: TGTGCCAGAAGCTTGGCCGCACTGTCGTCCGGGGAGCTGTTTTTT. Translating gives CARSLAALSSGELFF.

V is TRBV5-1 and J is TRBJ1-6; D perhaps matches TRBD1 (6 bases). CDR3 length: 17 amino acids. The V end lost 0 bases, the J end lost 1 base, and 11 bases lay between the germline ends. Germline CDR1 reads SGHRS; CDR2 reads YFSETQ. The CDR3 DNA sequence: TGCGCCAGCAGCTTGGTCGGGGGGGCTTCCTATAATTCACCCCTCCACTTT. Translating it yields CASSLVGGASYNSPLHF. Using reference TRBV5-1 and TRBJ1-6 for the parts outside the CDR3, the full variable domain is KAGVTQTPRYLIKTRGQQVTLSCSPISGHRSVSWYQQTPGQGLQFLFEYFSETQRNKGNFPGRFSGRQFSNSRSEMNVSTLELGDSALYLCASSLVGGASYNSPLHFGNGTRLTVT.

V usage is TRBV7-9 and J usage is TRBJ2-6; no reliable D call. Between the trimmed V and J ends, which lost 10 bases and 2 bases, there was a span of 9 bases. Per the germline V gene, CDR1 is SEHNR and CDR2 is FQNEAQ (reference sequence). The CDR3 is made up of 13 amino acids. The CDR3 protein is CATDNPGANVLTF. CDR3 bases: TGTGCCACAGACAACCCTGGGGCCAACGTCCTGACTTTC.

This chain connects TRBV30 to TRBJ2-7; 9 positions agree with TRBD1. The CDR3 length is 14 residues. CDR1 and CDR2 (germline): GTSNPN, SVGIG (reference sequence). With V trimmed by 5 bases and J by 3 bases, 8 bases remained unmatched. DNA for the CDR3: TGTGCCTGGGCTATGACAGGGGGAAGCTACGAGCAGTACTTC. Encoded protein: CAWAMTGGSYEQYF.

The V call is TRBV19, the J call TRBJ2-4, with a tentative D call TRBD2 (6 bases). CDR3 length: 16 amino acids. Trimming pared 5 bases from V and 1 base from J, leaving 15 bases between. The germline gives CDR1 LNHDA, CDR2 SQIVND (reference sequence). The CDR3 DNA is TGTGCCAGTAGTTCCCGGGACTCAGAGGCCAAAAACATTCAGTACTTC. Its translation is CASSSRDSEAKNIQYF.

This clone was seen just once. V gene TRBV19 combines with J gene TRBJ2-1, with a possible D match to TRBD2 (6 bases). The CDR3 has 17 amino acids. In germline, CDR1 is LNHDA, CDR2 SQIVND (reference sequence). Trimming left V 3 bases short and J 1 base short, with 16 bases between. The CDR3 coding sequence is TGTGCCAGTAGTATTGACGGGGGACGTCCGTCCTACAATGAGCAGTTCTTC. Residues: CASSIDGGRPSYNEQFF.

The chain uses TRBV6-1 and TRBJ2-1; tentative D call: TRBD1 (6 bases). This CDR3 spans 13 amino acids. The ends were cut back, 1 base at V and 7 bases at J, with 8 bases in the middle. Germline assignment: CDR1 MNHNS and CDR2 SASEGT. In nucleotides, the CDR3 is TGTGCCAGCAGTGAAGGCAGGGGTAATGAGCAGTTCTTC. Encoded protein: CASSEGRGNEQFF.